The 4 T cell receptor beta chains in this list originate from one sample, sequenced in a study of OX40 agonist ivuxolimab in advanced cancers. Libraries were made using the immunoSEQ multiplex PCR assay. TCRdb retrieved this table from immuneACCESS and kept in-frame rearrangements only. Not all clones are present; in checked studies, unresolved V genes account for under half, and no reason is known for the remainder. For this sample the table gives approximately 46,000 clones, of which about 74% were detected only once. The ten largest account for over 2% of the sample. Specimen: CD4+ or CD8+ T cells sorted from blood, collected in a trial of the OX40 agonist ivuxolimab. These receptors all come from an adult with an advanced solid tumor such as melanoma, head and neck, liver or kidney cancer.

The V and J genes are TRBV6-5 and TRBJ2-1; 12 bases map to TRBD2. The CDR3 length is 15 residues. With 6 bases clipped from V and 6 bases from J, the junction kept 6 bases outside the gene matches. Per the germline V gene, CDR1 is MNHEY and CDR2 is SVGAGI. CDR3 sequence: CASRLTSGRFNEQFF. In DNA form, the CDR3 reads TGTGCCAGCAGGCTGACTAGCGGGAGATTCAATGAGCAGTTCTTC.

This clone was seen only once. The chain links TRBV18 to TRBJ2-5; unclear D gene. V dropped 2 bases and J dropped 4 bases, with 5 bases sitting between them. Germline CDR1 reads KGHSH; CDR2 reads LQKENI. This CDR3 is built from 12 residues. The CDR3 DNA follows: TGTGCCAGCTCACCAAATGGAGAGACCCAGTACTTC. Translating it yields CASSPNGETQYF.

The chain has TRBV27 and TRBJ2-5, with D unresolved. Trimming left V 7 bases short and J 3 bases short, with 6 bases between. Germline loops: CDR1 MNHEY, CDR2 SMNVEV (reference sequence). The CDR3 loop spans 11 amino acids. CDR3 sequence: CASTLKETQYF. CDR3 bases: TGTGCCAGCACCCTCAAAGAGACCCAGTACTTC.

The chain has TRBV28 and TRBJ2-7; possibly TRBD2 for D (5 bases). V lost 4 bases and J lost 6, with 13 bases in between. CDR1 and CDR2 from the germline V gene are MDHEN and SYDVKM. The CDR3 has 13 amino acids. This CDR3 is CASSSYGGREQYF. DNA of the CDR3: TGTGCCAGCAGTTCCTACGGAGGACGCGAGCAGTACTTC.